This TCR beta chain is drawn from a study of T-cell memory formation after mild COVID-19. About the study: The TCR clusters were mostly specific to one donor.

TCRdb processed the 5' RACE reads anew with MiXCR; each CDR3 protein has one entry. This table holds around 200,000 distinct CDR3 sequences, about a fifth found once. The study's findings and limits: Several responding clones turned up in pre-infection memory, indicating that cross-reactive memory may have taken part. Unconfirmed was the SARS-CoV-2 specificity of second-wave clones that peaked on day 37. Whereas later expanders leaned CD4+, clones contracting day 15 to 85 showed a balanced CD4/CD8 makeup.

This clonotype was seen repeatedly, ten times or more. Its antigen is as yet unknown. The CDR3 totals 14 residues. From germline, CDR1 is MNHEY and CDR2 SMNVEV (reference sequence). With V trimmed by 2 bases and J by 4 bases, 5 bases remained unmatched. What was sequenced was PBMCs or a T cell subset sorted from them (not recorded which). This receptor was obtained from an adult woman who had mild COVID-19 (a few samples of this study predate the infection). Cell type and time point are not known. The genes are TRBV27 and TRBJ2-7; 7 bases map to TRBD2. Here the CDR3 reads CASSLASGSYEQYF. CDR3 nucleotide sequence: TGTGCCAGCAGTTTAGCTAGCGGCTCTTACGAGCAGTACTTC.